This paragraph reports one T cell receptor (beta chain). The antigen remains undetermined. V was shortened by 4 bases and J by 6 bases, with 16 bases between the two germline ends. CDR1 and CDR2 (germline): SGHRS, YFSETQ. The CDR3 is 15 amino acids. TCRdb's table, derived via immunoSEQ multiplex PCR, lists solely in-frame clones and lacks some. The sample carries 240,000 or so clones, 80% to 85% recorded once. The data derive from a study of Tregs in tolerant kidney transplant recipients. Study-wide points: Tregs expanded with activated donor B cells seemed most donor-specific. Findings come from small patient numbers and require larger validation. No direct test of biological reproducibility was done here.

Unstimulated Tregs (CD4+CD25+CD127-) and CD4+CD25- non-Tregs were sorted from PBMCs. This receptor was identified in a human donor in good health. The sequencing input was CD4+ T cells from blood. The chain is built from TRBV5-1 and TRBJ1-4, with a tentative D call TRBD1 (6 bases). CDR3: CASSEGGRMDEKLFF. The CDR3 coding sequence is TGCGCCAGCAGCGAGGGGGGCCGGATGGATGAAAAACTGTTTTTT.